Listed here are 21 T cell receptor beta chains from one sample, sequenced in a study of neurological immune-mediated disorders (dated by TCRdb to between 2018 and 2021). Libraries came from 5' RACE. Instrument used: Illumina HiSeq 2500. Using fastp trimming at Q25 and MiXCR clonotype assembly, TCRdb reanalyzed the public sequencing data and kept in-frame beta chains. CDR3 protein duplicates are merged, each entry listing the most common genes and DNA. The sample contains tens of thousands of distinct CDR3 sequences, about 5.6% of them found a single time. Of the sample, approximately 1.5% is held by the ten largest clones. Sequencing used CD4+ T cells from blood. The receptors shown here come from a woman between 18 and 29 years old with multiple sclerosis.

This clonotype has a count of ten or more. The rearrangement uses TRBV5-6 and TRBJ1-2, with 8 bases aligning to TRBD1. V lost 5 bases, J lost 5 bases, and 8 bases stayed unmatched. Germline assignment: CDR1 SGHDT and CDR2 YYEEEE. The CDR3 extends over 14 amino acids. CDR3 sequence: CASRKTGAGYGYTF. Written as DNA, the CDR3 is TGTGCCAGCAGGAAGACAGGGGCGGGGTATGGCTACACCTTC.

In this sample, this clonotype turned up many times. This sequence joins TRBV10-2 and TRBJ2-4; 8 bases align to TRBD2. CDR1 WSHSY and CDR2 SAAADI come from the germline V gene. Trimming took 8 bases from V and 9 from J; bases not matched to a gene: 15. The CDR3 consists of 15 residues. The CDR3 here is CASARTSTFEGIQYF. The CDR3 bases are TGCGCCAGCGCGAGGACTAGCACCTTCGAGGGCATTCAGTACTTC.

There are many counts of this clonotype. The J gene is TRBJ1-2, the V gene TRBV5-1, with 9 bases identical to TRBD1. The CDR3 totals 15 residues. The germline V gene encodes CDR1 SGHRS and CDR2 YFSETQ. V gave up 1 base and J gave up 8 bases; unmatched junction bases: 9. The CDR3 is CASSLLGQGSHGYTF. The CDR3 nucleotides are TGCGCCAGCAGCTTGCTAGGACAGGGGTCCCACGGCTACACCTTC.

By its share, this clonotype is medium-sized. The chain employs TRBV5-1 and TRBJ2-5, with D unresolved. The CDR3 runs to 12 residues. Deletions cut 1 base from V and 1 base from J, with 2 bases between. CDR1 and CDR2 (germline): SGHRS, YFSETQ. DNA of the CDR3: TGCGCCAGCAGCTTGTCCCAAGAGACCCAGTACTTC. Protein product: CASSLSQETQYF.

In its sample, this clonotype was seen many times. CDR3 in amino acids: CSARPLAVETQYF. CDR3 nucleotide sequence: TGCAGTGCTAGACCACTAGCGGTGGAGACCCAGTACTTC. This sequence joins TRBV20-1 and TRBJ2-5, with 8 bases matching TRBD2. CDR1 DFQATT and CDR2 SNEGSKA come from the germline V gene (reference sequence). CDR3 length: 13 amino acids. With V trimmed by 2 bases and J by 5 bases, 4 bases remained unmatched.

There are many counts of this clonotype. The chain has TRBV7-2 and TRBJ2-7, with D possibly called TRBD1 or TRBD2 (5 bases each). This CDR3 is 14 amino acids long. Trimming removed 1 base from V and 6 bases from J, with 13 bases in between. Germline assignment: CDR1 SGHTA and CDR2 FQGNSA. CDR3 loop: CASSLEGTLSEQYV. The CDR3 coding sequence is TGTGCCAGCAGCTTAGAGGGGACCCTCTCCGAGCAGTACGTC.

This clonotype showed up many times. The chain has TRBV29-1 and TRBJ2-4, with D possibly being TRBD1 or TRBD2 (5 bases each). The germline V and J ends were trimmed by 6 bases and 8 bases, with 20 bases remaining between them. The CDR3 is made up of 14 amino acids. From germline, CDR1 is SQVTM and CDR2 ANQGSEA. The CDR3 loop reads CSVAGTAPWDIQYF. CDR3 sequence (DNA): TGCAGCGTGGCAGGGACGGCCCCTTGGGACATTCAGTACTTC.

This clonotype was counted ten times or more. The V gene is TRBV9, the J gene TRBJ1-2; 7 bases are a match to TRBD1. With 4 bases clipped from V and 4 bases from J, the junction kept 13 bases outside the gene matches. The CDR3 length is 16 residues. Germline loops: CDR1 SGDLS, CDR2 YYNGEE. The CDR3 spells CASSPQRQGYPYGYTF. CDR3 DNA sequence: TGTGCCAGCAGCCCGCAAAGACAGGGATACCCCTATGGCTACACCTTC. Complete variable domain (other parts from reference TRBV9 and TRBJ1-2): DSGVTQTPKHLITATGQRVTLRCSPRSGDLSVYWYQQSLDQGLQFLIQYYNGEERAKGNILERFSAQQFPDLHSELNLSSLELGDSALYFCASSPQRQGYPYGYTFGSGTRLTVV.

This clonotype was counted a few times. This chain uses TRBV7-6 with TRBJ2-3; possibly TRBD2 for D (5 bases). This CDR3 spans 14 amino acids. Trimming cost V 6 bases and J 2 bases, with 12 bases left between them. Germline V lookup: CDR1 SGHVS, CDR2 FNYEAQ. The CDR3 nucleotides are TGTGCCAGCAGTCGGGATTGGAACACAGATACGCAGTATTTT. Its protein is CASSRDWNTDTQYF.

This clonotype came up many times. The genes are TRBV20-1 and TRBJ2-5; 9 positions match TRBD2. The germline V gene encodes CDR1 DFQATT and CDR2 SNEGSKA (reference sequence). The V and J ends lost 3 bases and 1 base, in that order; junction bases with no gene match: 12. CDR3 length: 17 residues. CDR3 sequence reads: CSARRLRTSAFQETQYF. For the CDR3, the DNA is TGCAGTGCTAGGCGGCTTAGGACTAGCGCCTTCCAAGAGACCCAGTACTTC.

This clonotype has at least ten counts. The rearrangement links TRBV5-6 to TRBJ2-5, with D perhaps TRBD1 or TRBD2 (6 bases each). V was cut by 7 bases and J by 3 bases, with 10 bases left in between. Germline CDR1 is SGHDT and CDR2 is YYEEEE. The CDR3 has 12 amino acids. CDR3: CASGRGEETQYF. CDR3 nucleotides: TGTGCCAGCGGTAGGGGGGAAGAGACCCAGTACTTC.

In its sample, this clonotype was seen many times. The rearrangement joins TRBV6-5 to TRBJ2-1; 15 positions match TRBD2. The CDR3 has 19 residues. Trimming took 6 bases from V and 0 from J; bases not matched to a gene: 9. CDR1 and CDR2 (germline): MNHEY, SVGAGI. CDR3 sequence reads: CASSGPGTSGRSSYNEQFF. DNA for the CDR3: TGTGCCAGCAGCGGCCCCGGGACTAGCGGGAGGAGCTCCTACAATGAGCAGTTCTTC.

This clonotype was seen at least ten times. This chain uses TRBV7-8 with TRBJ1-1; D is undetermined. The CDR3 is 13 amino acids. Looked up from germline, CDR1 is SGHVS and CDR2 is FQNEAQ. Trimming cost V 7 bases and J 5 bases, with 14 bases left between them. In nucleotides, the CDR3 is TGTGCCAGCACTCAAGGACGGAGTACTGAAGCTTTCTTT. As protein: CASTQGRSTEAFF.

This clonotype came up many times. A much larger clone differs from this one at a single base, so this may be a read error. The chain links TRBV10-3 to TRBJ1-2, with TRBD1 matching 8 bases. Germline V gene sequence: CDR1 ENHRY, CDR2 SYGVKD. J was trimmed by 6 bases and V by 8 bases; bases with no gene match: 8. The CDR3 contains 13 residues. The DNA for the CDR3 is TGTGCCATCGGGGAACAGGGGGAGGATGGCTACACCTTC. Protein sequence: CAIGEQGEDGYTF.

This clonotype has ten or more counts. The genes are TRBV3-1 and TRBJ1-6; D is unresolved. Per the germline V gene, CDR1 is LGHDT and CDR2 is YNNKEL (reference sequence). Deletions cut 3 bases from V and 7 bases from J, with 4 bases between. The CDR3 runs 12 residues. The chain's CDR3 is CASSQANSPLHF. CDR3 nucleotide sequence: TGTGCCAGCAGCCAGGCGAATTCACCCCTCCACTTT.

This clonotype was detected many times. The chain couples TRBV7-2 to TRBJ1-5; tentatively, D is TRBD1 (5 bases). V was trimmed by 6 bases and J by 4 bases, leaving 16 bases between them. This CDR3 is built from 15 residues. CDR1 is SGHTA, CDR2 FQGNSA, per germline. In DNA, the CDR3 is TGTGCCAGCAGATACGGGGGGGACGTAAATCAGCCCCAGCATTTT. This gives the protein CASRYGGDVNQPQHF.

This clonotype was detected ten times or more. One junction end disagrees with the germline gene, perhaps due to a read error. V is TRBV7-7 and J is TRBJ2-2; the D is unclear. CDR1 and CDR2 (germline): SSHAT, FNYEAQ (reference sequence). The CDR3 covers 14 residues. The CDR3 is CASSLASGTGELFF. The CDR3 DNA reads TGTGCTAGCAGCTTAGCATCCGGCACCGGGGAGCTGTTTTTT.

Ten or more counts support this clonotype. The chain has TRBV29-1 and TRBJ2-2; D gene unclear. Trimming took off 7 bases at V and 6 bases at J, with 12 bases between the two ends. The germline CDR1 and CDR2 sequences are SQVTM and ANQGSEA. The CDR3 contains 12 residues. The chain's CDR3 is CSAPGNPGELFF. The CDR3 bases are TGCAGCGCTCCCGGAAACCCCGGGGAGCTGTTTTTT.

This clonotype was seen at least ten times. The gene calls are TRBV7-2 and TRBJ2-1; no firm D call. This CDR3 spans 13 amino acids. V gave up 7 bases and J gave up 9 bases, with 16 bases separating them. The germline V gene has CDR1 SGHTA and CDR2 FQGNSA. CDR3 sequence (DNA): TGTGCCAGCAAGGACCAGGCGGTTTCTGAGCAGTTCTTC. This sequence encodes CASKDQAVSEQFF.

Ten or more counts support this clonotype. Written as DNA, the CDR3 is TGCAGCGCCCCTGGCTTAGGAGGGCGATCCACAGATACGCAGTATTTT. Its translation is CSAPGLGGRSTDTQYF. This rearrangement joins TRBV29-1 to TRBJ2-3; tentatively, D is TRBD2 (6 bases). V was pared by 7 bases and J by 2 bases, with 22 bases between. From germline, CDR1 is SQVTM and CDR2 ANQGSEA. The CDR3 totals 16 residues.

This clonotype was seen ten or more times. The genes are TRBV7-3 and TRBJ2-2; D remains ambiguous. V was pared by 2 bases and J by 1 base, with 5 bases between. Germline values: CDR1 SGHTA, CDR2 FQGTGA. The CDR3 runs to 14 residues. The CDR3 nucleotides are TGTGCCAGCAGCTTAGAGAGGAACACCGGGGAGCTGTTTTTT. Amino acids: CASSLERNTGELFF.